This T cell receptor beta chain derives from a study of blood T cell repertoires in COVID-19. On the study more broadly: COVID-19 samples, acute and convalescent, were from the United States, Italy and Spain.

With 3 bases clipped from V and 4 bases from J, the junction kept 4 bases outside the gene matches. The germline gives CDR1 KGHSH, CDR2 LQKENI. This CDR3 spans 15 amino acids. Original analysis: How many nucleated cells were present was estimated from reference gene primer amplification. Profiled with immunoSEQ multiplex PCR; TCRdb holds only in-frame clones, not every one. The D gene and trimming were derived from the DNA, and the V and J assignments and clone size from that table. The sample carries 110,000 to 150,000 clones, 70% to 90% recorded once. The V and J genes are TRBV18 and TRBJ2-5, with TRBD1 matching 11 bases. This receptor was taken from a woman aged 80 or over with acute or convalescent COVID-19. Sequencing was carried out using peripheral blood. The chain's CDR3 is CASSPWTGGGETQYF. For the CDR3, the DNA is TGTGCCAGCTCACCGTGGACAGGGGGCGGAGAGACCCAGTACTTC.